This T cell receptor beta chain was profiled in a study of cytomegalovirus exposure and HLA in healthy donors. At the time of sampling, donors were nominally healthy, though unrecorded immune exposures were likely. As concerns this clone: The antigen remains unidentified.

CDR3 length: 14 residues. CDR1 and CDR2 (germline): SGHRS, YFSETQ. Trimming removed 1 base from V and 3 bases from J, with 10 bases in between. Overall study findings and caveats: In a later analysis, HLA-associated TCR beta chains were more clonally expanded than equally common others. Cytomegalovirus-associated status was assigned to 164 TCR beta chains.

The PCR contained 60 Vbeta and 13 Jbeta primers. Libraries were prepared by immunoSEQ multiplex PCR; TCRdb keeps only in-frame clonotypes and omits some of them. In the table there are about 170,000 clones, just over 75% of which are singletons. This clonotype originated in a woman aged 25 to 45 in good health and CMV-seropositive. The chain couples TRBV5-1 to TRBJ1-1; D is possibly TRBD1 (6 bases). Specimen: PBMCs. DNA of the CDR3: TGCGCCAGCAGCTTGAGACAGGCGGACACTGAAGCTTTCTTT. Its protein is CASSLRQADTEAFF.